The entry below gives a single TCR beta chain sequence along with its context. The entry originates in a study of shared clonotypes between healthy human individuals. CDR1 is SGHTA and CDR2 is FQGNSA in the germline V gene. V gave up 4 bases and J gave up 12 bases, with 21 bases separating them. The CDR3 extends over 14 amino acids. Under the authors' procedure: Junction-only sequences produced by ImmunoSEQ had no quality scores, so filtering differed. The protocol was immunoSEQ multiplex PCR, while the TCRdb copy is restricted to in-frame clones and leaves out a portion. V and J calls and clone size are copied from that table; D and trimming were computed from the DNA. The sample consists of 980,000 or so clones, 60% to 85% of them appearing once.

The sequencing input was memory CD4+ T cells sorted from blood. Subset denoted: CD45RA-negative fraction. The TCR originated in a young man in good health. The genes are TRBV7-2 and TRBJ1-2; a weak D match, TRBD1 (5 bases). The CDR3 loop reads CASSSPPDSGRDTF. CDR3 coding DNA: TGTGCCAGCAGCTCCCCCCCGGATTCGGGCAGGGACACCTTC.